Given below is one T cell receptor (beta chain) in context. The record originates from a study of shared clonotypes between healthy human individuals. Sequencing was performed with immunoSEQ multiplex PCR; in TCRdb, only in-frame clones are kept and a portion is missing. The table lists millions of clones, 85% to 95% of them singletons. Sample: naive CD4+ T cells sorted from blood. This sample's subset: CD45RA+ positively selected. This TCR came from a man aged 18 to 30 in good health.

The CDR3 nucleotides are TGCGCCAGCAGCTTGTCCGGGGCTGGTAATGAAAAACTGTTTTTT. Translated, it gives CASSLSGAGNEKLFF. The chain carries TRBV5-1 and TRBJ1-4; the D gene is possibly TRBD1 (5 bases). The ends were cut back, 1 base at V and 4 bases at J, with 11 bases in the middle. CDR3 size: 15 residues. Germline CDR1 and CDR2: SGHRS and YFSETQ. Supplemented by reference TRBV5-1 and TRBJ1-4, the full variable domain reads KAGVTQTPRYLIKTRGQQVTLSCSPISGHRSVSWYQQTPGQGLQFLFEYFSETQRNKGNFPGRFSGRQFSNSRSEMNVSTLELGDSALYLCASSLSGAGNEKLFFGSGTQLSVL.